The source of this TCR beta chain is a study of T cell changes during pregnancy in multiple sclerosis. TCRdb's table, derived via immunoSEQ multiplex PCR, lists solely in-frame clones and lacks some. Of tens of thousands of clones in the sample, about nine tenths were seen once. CDR1 and CDR2 from the germline V gene are LGHNA and YSLEER. V was cut by 0 bases and J by 5 bases, with 13 bases left in between. This CDR3 is 16 amino acids long. The V call is TRBV4-3, the J call TRBJ1-4, with D hard to call. The sequences come from peripheral blood, collected in the third trimester of pregnancy. This TCR came from a female donor with multiple sclerosis, enrolled in a pregnancy study. In nucleotides, the CDR3 is TGCGCCAGCAGCCAAGAGTACGGAGGGTCGAATGAAAAACTGTTTTTT. As protein: CASSQEYGGSNEKLFF.